This record concerns one TCR beta chain sequence. These data belong to a study of blood T cell repertoires in COVID-19. Generated by immunoSEQ multiplex PCR, the TCRdb table keeps only in-frame clones and is missing some. This table has approximately 100,000 clones, roughly 86% appearing once. V was clipped by 6 bases and J by 5 bases, with 14 bases between them. Germline V gene lookup returns CDR1 SGHNT and CDR2 YYREEE (reference sequence). The CDR3 runs 13 residues. This clonotype originated in a woman aged 55-75 years with acute or convalescent COVID-19. The sequenced sample consisted of peripheral blood. The rearrangement uses TRBV5-4 and TRBJ1-1; a weak D match, TRBD1 (5 bases). The CDR3 DNA reads TGTGCCAGCACCCTGGGGGGAGAGACTGAAGCTTTCTTT. Residues: CASTLGGETEAFF.